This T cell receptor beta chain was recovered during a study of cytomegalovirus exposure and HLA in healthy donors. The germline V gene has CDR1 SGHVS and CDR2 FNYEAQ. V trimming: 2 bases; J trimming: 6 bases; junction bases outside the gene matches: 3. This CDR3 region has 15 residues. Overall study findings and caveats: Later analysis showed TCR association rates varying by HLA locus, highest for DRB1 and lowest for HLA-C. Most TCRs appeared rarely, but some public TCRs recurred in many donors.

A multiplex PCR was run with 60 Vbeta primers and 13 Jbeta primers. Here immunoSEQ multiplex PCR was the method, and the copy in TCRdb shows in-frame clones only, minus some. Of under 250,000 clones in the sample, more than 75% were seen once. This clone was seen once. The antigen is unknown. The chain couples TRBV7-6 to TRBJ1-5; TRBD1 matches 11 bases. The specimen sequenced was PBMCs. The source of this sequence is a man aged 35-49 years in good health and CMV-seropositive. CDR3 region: CASSLRTGGGQPQHF. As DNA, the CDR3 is TGTGCCAGCAGCTTACGGACAGGGGGCGGTCAGCCCCAGCATTTT.